This TCR beta chain was documented in a study of tissue T cells after allogeneic stem cell transplantation. Findings and caveats of the study: Motif-based clustering found tissue-specific repertoire signatures shared across patients, though few clones were shared.

Time point of the sample: mouse harvest day 7 after allogeneic transplant. The graft held 10^6 splenic CD5+ T cells and 10^7 T-cell-depleted bone marrow cells. B6 (H2b) cells into BALB/c (H2d) mice; tissues taken at day 7 or 14. The repertoire was sequenced with immunoSEQ multiplex PCR; TCRdb's copy has only in-frame clones and lacks some. Among several thousand clones listed, around 50% were seen once. This clone turned up a few times. No antigen is known for it. Genes here carry mouse names. The sample carries other DNA sequences with the same CDR3. Sequenced material: gut tissue. The sequence was collected from a female BALB/c mouse given C57BL/6 T cells with graft-versus-host disease after an allogeneic hematopoietic cell transplant.

CDR3 DNA, as far as it was read: TGTGCCAGCAGCCAAGAAGACAATTCTGGAAATACGCTCTAT. It is translated as CASSQEDNSGNTLY. The complete CDR3 protein is CASSQEDNSGNTLYF. The V gene is TRBV2, the J gene TRBJ1-3; D not resolved. The read comes to an end 1 residue before the CDR3 does, leaving the germline J gene to fill in the end. V lost 0 bases and J 0 bases, leaving 6 bases between the germline ends. The CDR3 consists of 15 residues. Germline V lookup: CDR1 LGHNA, CDR2 YSYQKL.